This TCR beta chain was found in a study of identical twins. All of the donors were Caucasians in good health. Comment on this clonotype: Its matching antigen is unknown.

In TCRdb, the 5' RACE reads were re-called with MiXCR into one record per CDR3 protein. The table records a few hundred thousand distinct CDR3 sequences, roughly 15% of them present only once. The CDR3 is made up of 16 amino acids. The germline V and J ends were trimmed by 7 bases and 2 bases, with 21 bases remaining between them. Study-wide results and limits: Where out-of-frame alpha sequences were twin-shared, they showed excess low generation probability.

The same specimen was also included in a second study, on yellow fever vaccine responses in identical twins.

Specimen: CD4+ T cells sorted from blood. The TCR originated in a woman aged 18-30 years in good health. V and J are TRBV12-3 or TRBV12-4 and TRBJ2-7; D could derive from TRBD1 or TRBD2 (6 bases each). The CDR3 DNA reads TGTGCCAGCATCAGAGGGGGGAGATTAACCCCCTACGAGCAGTACTTC. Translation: CASIRGGRLTPYEQYF.